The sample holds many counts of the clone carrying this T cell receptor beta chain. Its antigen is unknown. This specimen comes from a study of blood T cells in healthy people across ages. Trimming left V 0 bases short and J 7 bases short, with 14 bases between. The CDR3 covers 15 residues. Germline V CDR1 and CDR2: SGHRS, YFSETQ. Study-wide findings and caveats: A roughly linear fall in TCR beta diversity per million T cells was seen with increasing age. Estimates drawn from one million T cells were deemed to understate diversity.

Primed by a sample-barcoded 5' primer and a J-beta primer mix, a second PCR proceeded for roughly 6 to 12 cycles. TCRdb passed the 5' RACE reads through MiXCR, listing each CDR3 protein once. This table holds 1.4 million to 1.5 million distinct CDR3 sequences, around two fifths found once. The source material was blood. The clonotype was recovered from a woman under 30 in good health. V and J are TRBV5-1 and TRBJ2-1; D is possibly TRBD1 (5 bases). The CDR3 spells CASSLGGTTTNEQFF. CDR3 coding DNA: TGCGCCAGCAGCTTGGGGGGCACCACAACTAATGAGCAGTTCTTC.